These T cell receptor beta chains were read from a single sample in a study of cytomegalovirus exposure and HLA in healthy donors. Produced via immunoSEQ multiplex PCR; TCRdb's table is partial and in-frame only. The data contain roughly 200,000 clones, about 77% of them seen just once; the ten biggest clones take up around 2.4%. What was sequenced was PBMCs. These receptor sequences come from a man in his sixties in good health and CMV-seronegative. CDR3s include the opening cysteine and the closing phenylalanine or tryptophan. D genes are given only for firm matches. For some rows the clone size is stated as once, few or many, or as a class when expanded; others skip it.

D: TRBD1
V: TRBV5-1
size: NA
J: TRBJ1-2
CDR3: CASSPGQNTNYGYTF
DNA: TGCGCCAGCAGCCCGGGACAGAACACTAACTATGGCTACACCTTC

D: TRBD2
V: TRBV14
size: once
J: TRBJ2-7
CDR3: CASSQALADSYEQYF
DNA: TGTGCCAGCAGCCAAGCCCTAGCGGACTCCTACGAGCAGTACTTC

D: NA
V: TRBV6-5
size: NA
J: TRBJ1-3
CDR3: CASSRIGGVGNTIYF
DNA: TGTGCCAGCAGTAGGATAGGGGGAGTTGGAAACACCATATATTTT

D: NA
V: TRBV5-4
size: NA
J: TRBJ2-5
CDR3: CASSRDYQETQYF
DNA: TGTGCCAGCAGCCGGGACTACCAAGAGACCCAGTACTTC

D: NA
V: TRBV5-1
size: NA
J: TRBJ2-5
CDR3: CASSLQQDNQETQYF
DNA: TGCGCCAGCAGCTTGCAGCAGGACAACCAAGAGACCCAGTACTTC

D: TRBD2
V: TRBV11-3
size: NA
J: TRBJ2-1
CDR3: CASSLGTSGLDEQFF
DNA: TGTGCCAGCAGCTTAGGGACTAGCGGGCTGGATGAGCAGTTCTTC

D: TRBD1
V: TRBV19
size: NA
J: TRBJ1-1
CDR3: CASSTRGQLNKEAFF
DNA: TGTGCCAGTAGTACCCGGGGACAGCTGAACAAGGAAGCTTTCTTT

D: TRBD2
V: TRBV7-8
size: NA
J: TRBJ2-1
CDR3: CASSPTSGSQFF
DNA: TGTGCCAGCAGCCCGACTAGCGGGAGCCAGTTCTTC

D: NA
V: TRBV7-8
size: NA
J: TRBJ1-4
CDR3: CASSLEGGVGEKLFF
DNA: TGTGCCAGCAGCCTAGAGGGAGGGGTGGGCGAAAAACTGTTTTTT

D: NA
V: TRBV19
size: NA
J: TRBJ2-7
CDR3: CASTNGRAGEQYF
DNA: TGTGCCAGTACAAACGGGAGAGCTGGGGAGCAGTACTTC

D: TRBD1
V: TRBV18
size: NA
J: TRBJ2-7
CDR3: CASSRDSRYSEQYF
DNA: TGTGCCAGCTCACGGGACAGCAGGTACTCCGAGCAGTACTTC

D: TRBD1
V: TRBV6-6
size: NA
J: TRBJ1-3
CDR3: CASSRPWDSGNTIYF
DNA: TGTGCCAGCAGCCGACCCTGGGACAGTGGAAACACCATATATTTT

D: TRBD1
V: TRBV6-1
size: once
J: TRBJ1-1
CDR3: CASRSLQGAQTEAFF
DNA: TGTGCCAGCAGATCACTCCAGGGGGCGCAAACTGAAGCTTTCTTT

D: NA
V: TRBV7-2
size: NA
J: TRBJ2-7
CDR3: CASSKTGHSYEQYF
DNA: TGTGCCAGCAGCAAAACGGGACACAGCTACGAGCAGTACTTC

D: NA
V: TRBV6-5
size: NA
J: TRBJ2-7
CDR3: CASSYSRADTYEQYF
DNA: TGTGCCAGCAGTTACTCTCGGGCGGACACCTACGAGCAGTACTTC

D: NA
V: TRBV5-1
size: few
J: TRBJ1-2
CDR3: CASSLGQAEVLYGYTF
DNA: TGCGCCAGCAGCTTGGGACAGGCGGAGGTCCTCTATGGCTACACCTTC

D: TRBD2
V: TRBV29-1
size: NA
J: TRBJ2-7
CDR3: CSVVVLAGAGEQYF
DNA: TGCAGCGTTGTAGTACTAGCGGGAGCGGGGGAGCAGTACTTC

D: NA
V: TRBV2
size: NA
J: TRBJ1-5
CDR3: CASSTRGGTGSNQPQHF
DNA: TGTGCCAGCAGCACGAGGGGGGGAACAGGAAGCAATCAGCCCCAGCATTTT

D: TRBD2
V: TRBV19
size: once
J: TRBJ2-1
CDR3: CASSTGLAGGRALSNEQFF
DNA: TGTGCCAGTAGTACGGGACTAGCGGGAGGTAGGGCTCTATCCAATGAGCAGTTCTTC

D: NA
V: TRBV9
size: NA
J: TRBJ1-2
CDR3: CASSPRSGQWDRYGYTF
DNA: TGTGCCAGCAGCCCCCGTTCGGGACAATGGGATCGATATGGCTACACCTTC

D: TRBD1
V: TRBV5-1
size: NA
J: TRBJ1-3
CDR3: CASSGSGQGQSEYF
DNA: TGCGCCAGCAGCGGATCGGGACAGGGCCAATCCGAATATTTT

D: TRBD2
V: TRBV5-6
size: NA
J: TRBJ2-5
CDR3: CASSFLASGGRRGETQYF
DNA: TGTGCCAGCAGCTTCTTGGCTAGCGGGGGCCGTCGGGGAGAGACCCAGTACTTC

D: NA
V: TRBV7-6
size: NA
J: TRBJ1-2
CDR3: CASSLNQESGIGYGYTF
DNA: TGTGCCAGCAGCTTAAACCAGGAGTCGGGGATCGGCTATGGCTACACCTTC

D: NA
V: TRBV7-2
size: NA
J: TRBJ2-7
CDR3: CASSLSLGSEQYF
DNA: TGTGCCAGCAGCCTCAGTCTCGGGAGCGAGCAGTACTTC

D: TRBD1
V: TRBV23-1
size: NA
J: TRBJ2-3
CDR3: CASSHSRPGQWTDTQYF
DNA: TGCGCCAGCAGTCACTCACGTCCGGGACAGTGGACAGATACGCAGTATTTT

D: NA
V: TRBV7-2
size: NA
J: TRBJ2-5
CDR3: CASSLMGGTQYF
DNA: TGTGCCAGCAGCTTAATGGGAGGGACCCAGTACTTC

D: TRBD2
V: TRBV5-1
size: once
J: TRBJ2-3
CDR3: CASSFSGTSGDTQYF
DNA: TGCGCCAGCAGCTTTTCCGGGACTAGCGGAGATACGCAGTATTTT

D: TRBD2
V: TRBV4-3
size: few
J: TRBJ2-2
CDR3: CASSLGLAGGNTGELFF
DNA: TGCGCCAGCAGCCTCGGACTAGCGGGGGGAAACACCGGGGAGCTGTTTTTT

D: TRBD2
V: TRBV6-1
size: NA
J: TRBJ2-1
CDR3: CASSEATSGGNEQFF
DNA: TGTGCCAGCAGTGAAGCGACTAGCGGGGGCAATGAGCAGTTCTTC

D: NA
V: TRBV7-2
size: NA
J: TRBJ1-5
CDR3: CASSLRNPGGFSNQPQHF
DNA: TGTGCCAGCAGCTTAAGAAATCCGGGGGGTTTTAGCAATCAGCCCCAGCATTTT

D: TRBD1
V: TRBV2
size: NA
J: TRBJ2-7
CDR3: CASTPGQGNFYEQYF
DNA: TGTGCCAGCACTCCGGGACAGGGAAATTTCTACGAGCAGTACTTC

D: NA
V: TRBV19
size: NA
J: TRBJ2-1
CDR3: CASRPGTYNEQFF
DNA: TGTGCCAGTAGACCGGGGACCTACAATGAGCAGTTCTTC

D: TRBD2
V: TRBV25-1
size: once
J: TRBJ2-2
CDR3: CASSVRGGSPVGELFF
DNA: TGTGCCAGCAGTGTTAGGGGCGGGAGTCCCGTAGGGGAGCTGTTTTTT

D: NA
V: TRBV27
size: NA
J: TRBJ2-7
CDR3: CASSLSDNYEQYF
DNA: TGTGCCAGCAGTCTTTCGGACAATTACGAGCAGTACTTC

D: NA
V: TRBV2
size: NA
J: TRBJ2-4
CDR3: CASSVRGENIQYF
DNA: TGTGCCAGCAGCGTCAGGGGGGAAAACATTCAGTACTTC

D: NA
V: TRBV27
size: NA
J: TRBJ2-7
CDR3: CASSSDFSPYEQYF
DNA: TGTGCCAGCAGTTCGGACTTTTCTCCCTACGAGCAGTACTTC

D: TRBD2
V: TRBV5-5
size: NA
J: TRBJ2-3
CDR3: CASSPLQRGAQYF
DNA: TGTGCCAGCAGCCCACTCCAGCGGGGCGCGCAGTATTTT

D: NA
V: TRBV4-1
size: NA
J: TRBJ2-3
CDR3: CASSQEEGGTDTQYF
DNA: TGCGCCAGCAGCCAAGAAGAAGGGGGCACAGATACGCAGTATTTT

D: NA
V: TRBV5-1
size: NA
J: TRBJ1-2
CDR3: CASSPRGENYGYTF
DNA: TGCGCCAGCAGCCCCAGGGGAGAAAACTATGGCTACACCTTC

D: TRBD1
V: TRBV6-1
size: once
J: TRBJ1-2
CDR3: CASSERTGRNYGYTF
DNA: TGTGCCAGCAGTGAAAGGACAGGGCGAAACTATGGCTACACCTTC

D: TRBD2
V: TRBV11-3
size: few
J: TRBJ2-5
CDR3: CASSPGGGRGVTQYF
DNA: TGTGCCAGCAGCCCCGGTGGCGGGAGAGGTGTGACCCAGTACTTC